This T cell receptor (beta chain) was sequenced in a study of CD8 T cells in Susac syndrome. The CDR3 sequence is 15 residues long. The germline gives CDR1 MGHRA, CDR2 YSYEKL. V trimming: 0 bases; J trimming: 3 bases; junction bases outside the gene matches: 5. A word on this clonotype: What it binds is unknown.

Random-hexamer reverse transcription was applied to about 0.45 to 1 ug RNA. The amplification used immunoSEQ multiplex PCR on TCR beta CDR3; it spanned 54 Vbeta and 13 Jbeta. TCRdb reprocessed the immunoSEQ multiplex PCR reads via MiXCR and lists one record per CDR3 protein. Here the sample spans 70,000 or so distinct CDR3 sequences, approximately 95% being singletons. Study results and limitations: By the study's own acknowledgment, its TCR sequencing and HLA analysis included relatively few individuals.

The sequenced material came from CD8+ T cells from PBMCs. This clonotype originated in a human donor in good health. V and J are TRBV4-1 and TRBJ2-7, with 7 bases lining up with TRBD1. In DNA form, the CDR3 reads TGCGCCAGCAGCCAAGATCGGGGACAGCACTACGAGCAGTACTTC. Its translation is CASSQDRGQHYEQYF.